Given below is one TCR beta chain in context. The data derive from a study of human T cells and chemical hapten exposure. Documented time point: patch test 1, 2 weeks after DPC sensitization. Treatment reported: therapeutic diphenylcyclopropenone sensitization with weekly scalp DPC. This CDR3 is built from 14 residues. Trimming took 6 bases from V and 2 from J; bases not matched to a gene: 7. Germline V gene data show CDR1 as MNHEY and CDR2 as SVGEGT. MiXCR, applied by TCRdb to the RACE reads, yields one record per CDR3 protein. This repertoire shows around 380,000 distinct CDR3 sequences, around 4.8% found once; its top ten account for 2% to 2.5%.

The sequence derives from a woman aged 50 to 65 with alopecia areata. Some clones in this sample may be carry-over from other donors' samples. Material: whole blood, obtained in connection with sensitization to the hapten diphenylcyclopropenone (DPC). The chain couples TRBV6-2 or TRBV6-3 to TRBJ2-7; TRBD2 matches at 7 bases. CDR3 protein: CASRLAVLTYEQYF. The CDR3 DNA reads TGTGCCAGCAGGCTAGCGGTTTTAACCTACGAGCAGTACTTC.